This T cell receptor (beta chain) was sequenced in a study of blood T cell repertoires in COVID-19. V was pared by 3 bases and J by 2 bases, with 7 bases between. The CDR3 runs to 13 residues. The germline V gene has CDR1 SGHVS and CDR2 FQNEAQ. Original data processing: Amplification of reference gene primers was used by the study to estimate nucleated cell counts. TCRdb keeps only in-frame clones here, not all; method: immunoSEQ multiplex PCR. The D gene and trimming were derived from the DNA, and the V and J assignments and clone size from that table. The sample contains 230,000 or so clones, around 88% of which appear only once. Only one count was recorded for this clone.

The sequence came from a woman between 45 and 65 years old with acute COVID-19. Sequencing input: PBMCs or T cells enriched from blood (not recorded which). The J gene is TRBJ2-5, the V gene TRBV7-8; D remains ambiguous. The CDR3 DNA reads TGTGCCAGCAGCTTTGTCCAGCAAGAGACCCAGTACTTC. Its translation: CASSFVQQETQYF.